The clone carrying this T cell receptor (beta chain) was seen once. Antigen unknown. This sample stems from a study of blood T cells in healthy people across ages. Study in general: When template switching was applied, about one barcoded beta molecule was captured per two T cells. The study, taken as a whole, reports: Relative to aged donors, long-lived donors carried more naive CD4+ cells and displayed higher diversity.

Sample-barcoded 5' priming and a J-beta primer mix drove a second PCR of about 6 to 12 cycles. Every cDNA molecule carried a tag from a template-switch adaptor bearing 12 random nucleotides. MiXCR, run by TCRdb on the 5' RACE reads, gives a single entry per CDR3 protein. The sample has hundreds of thousands of distinct CDR3 sequences; 40% to 45% are singletons. V was shortened by 10 bases and J by 10 bases, with 8 bases between the two germline ends. Germline CDR1 SNHLY, CDR2 FYNNEI. This CDR3 has 9 residues. Material for sequencing was blood. The chain uses TRBV2 and TRBJ2-1, with a possible D match to TRBD2 (6 bases). This clonotype was obtained from a man older than 75 in good health. The CDR3 sequence: CATGVEQFF. The CDR3 DNA reads TGTGCCACGGGGGTAGAGCAGTTCTTC.